These 15 T cell receptor beta chains share one sample of origin, sequenced in a study of T cells in Graves' hyperthyroidism and ophthalmopathy. Amplified TCR beta CDR3 regions derived from RNA transcripts. RT-PCR in the first round (using the HTBI primer set) targeted the TCR CDR3. TCRdb independently ran MiXCR on the multiplex PCR reads; one entry per CDR3 protein. The repertoire includes about 290,000 distinct CDR3 sequences, 16% of them detected once, and around a third sits in the top ten. The specimen sequenced was blood. The receptors here all came from a man aged 30 to 39 with Graves' hyperthyroidism.

This clonotype was counted a few times. J is TRBJ2-3 and V is TRBV7-8; D is unclear. The germline V gene has CDR1 SGHVS and CDR2 FQNEAQ. The CDR3 has 15 amino acids. Trimming took off 5 bases at V and 2 bases at J, with 14 bases between the two ends. The CDR3: CASSLQRVFTDTQYF. The CDR3 bases are TGTGCCAGCAGCCTCCAGAGAGTATTCACAGATACGCAGTATTTT.

In this sample, this clonotype turned up many times. J is TRBJ2-3 and V is TRBV7-2; D is undetermined. The CDR3 consists of 15 residues. The V and J ends lost 5 bases and 2 bases respectively, with 14 bases between them. The germline CDR1 and CDR2 sequences are SGHTA and FQGNSA. This CDR3 reads CASSQTASSTDTQYF. The CDR3 DNA reads TGTGCCAGCAGCCAGACTGCTTCTTCCACAGATACGCAGTATTTT.

This chain links TRBV9 with TRBJ2-7; TRBD1 matches 9 bases. Losses at the gene ends were 4 bases for V and 2 bases for J; bases not matched to a gene: 7. The CDR3 loop spans 15 amino acids. Looked up from germline, CDR1 is SGDLS and CDR2 is YYNGEE. The CDR3 region is CASSPRQGGTYEQYF. In DNA, the CDR3 is TGTGCCAGCAGCCCCCGACAGGGGGGGACCTACGAGCAGTACTTC.

The rearrangement links TRBV10-3 to TRBJ2-1, with 8 nucleotides matching TRBD2. The CDR3 consists of 13 residues. J lost 8 bases, V lost 8 bases, and 8 bases had no gene match. Germline-derived CDR1 and CDR2 are ENHRY and SYGVKD. CDR3 protein: CAIFAGGSDEQFF. Here the CDR3 DNA reads TGTGCCATCTTCGCGGGGGGCAGCGATGAGCAGTTCTTC.

This clonotype was picked up a small number of times. The J gene is TRBJ2-7, the V gene TRBV10-3; 7 nucleotides line up with TRBD2. Germline trimming cut 0 bases from V and 7 bases from J; bases unmatched to any gene: 6. The CDR3 runs 14 residues. Germline assignment: CDR1 ENHRY and CDR2 SYGVKD. CDR3 sequence reads: CAISESAGAGEQYF. The CDR3 bases are TGTGCCATCAGTGAGTCTGCGGGAGCAGGGGAGCAGTACTTC.

This clonotype was detected ten times or more. V and J are TRBV15 and TRBJ1-2, with 8 bases that match TRBD1. J lost 4 bases, V lost 0 bases, and 4 bases had no gene match. CDR3 length: 15 residues. Germline CDR1 reads LNHNV; CDR2 reads YYDKDF (reference sequence). The CDR3 nucleotides are TGTGCCACCAGCAGAGATTCGGACAGGGCCTATGGCTACACCTTC. It translates to CATSRDSDRAYGYTF.

This clonotype was seen at least ten times. This chain uses TRBV29-1 with TRBJ2-6, with 12 bases aligning to TRBD1. The CDR3 has 22 residues. Germline lookup yields CDR1 SQVTM and CDR2 ANQGSEA. V was clipped by 4 bases and J by 0 bases; unmatched bases: 19. CDR3 region: CSVVMAGDRGPATHSGANVLTF. The CDR3 DNA reads TGCAGCGTTGTTATGGCGGGGGACAGGGGGCCTGCTACCCACTCTGGGGCCAACGTCCTGACTTTC.

There are many counts of this clonotype. The gene calls are TRBV12-3 or TRBV12-4 and TRBJ1-2; tentative D call: TRBD1 (5 bases). V was cut by 3 bases and J by 1 base, with 21 bases left in between. The CDR3 covers 18 residues. CDR3 amino acids: CASSFGLAGERLNYGYTF. The CDR3 DNA follows: TGTGCCAGCAGTTTTGGATTGGCGGGGGAGCGGCTTAACTATGGCTACACCTTC.

This clonotype showed up many times. The chain combines TRBV11-2 with TRBJ2-5, with D perhaps being TRBD1 or TRBD2 (6 bases each). Deletions cut 7 bases from V and 5 bases from J, with 23 bases between. This CDR3 contains 16 residues. Germline CDR1 SGHAT, CDR2 FQNNGV. Here the CDR3 reads CASIPGAGNGGETQYF. CDR3 nucleotides: TGTGCCAGCATCCCGGGGGCGGGGAATGGGGGGGAGACCCAGTACTTC. Full variable domain (outside the CDR3, taken from reference TRBV11-2 and TRBJ2-5): EAGVAQSPRYKIIEKRQSVAFWCNPISGHATLYWYQQILGQGPKLLIQFQNNGVVDDSQLPKDRFSAERLKGVDSTLKIQPAKLEDSAVYLCASIPGAGNGGETQYFGPGTRLLVL.

This clonotype was counted a few times. The V call is TRBV4-1, the J call TRBJ2-7, with 7 bases fitting TRBD1. V dropped 0 bases and J dropped 7; count of bases not matched to a gene: 9. The germline CDR1 and CDR2 sequences are MGHRA and YSYEKL. The CDR3 is 15 amino acids. CDR3 sequence reads: CASSQDGKGAGEQYF. The CDR3 DNA reads TGCGCCAGCAGCCAAGATGGGAAGGGGGCGGGTGAGCAGTACTTC.

Written as DNA, the CDR3 is TGTGCCAGCAGCCCCCAGGGGGCTGCAGATACGCAGTATTTT. The encoded protein is CASSPQGAADTQYF. The rearrangement links TRBV4-2 to TRBJ2-3; 8 bases line up with TRBD1. The CDR3 is made up of 14 amino acids. Germline lookup yields CDR1 LGHNA and CDR2 YNFKEQ. The V and J ends lost 4 bases and 4 bases, in that order; junction bases with no gene match: 4.

The chain recombines TRBV28 with TRBJ2-7; TRBD1 agrees at 9 bases. The germline CDR1 and CDR2 sequences are MDHEN and SYDVKM. J was trimmed by 0 bases and V by 5 bases; bases with no gene match: 11. This CDR3 has 17 residues. For the CDR3, the DNA is TGTGCCAGCAGTACCCCTACCGGGACAGGGAGCTCCTACGAGCAGTACTTC. Protein: CASSTPTGTGSSYEQYF. The full variable domain, its missing parts supplied by reference TRBV28 and TRBJ2-7, is DVKVTQSSRYLVKRTGEKVFLECVQDMDHENMFWYRQDPGLGLRLIYFSYDVKMKEKGDIPEGYSVSREKKERFSLILESASTNQTSMYLCASSTPTGTGSSYEQYFGPGTRLTVT.

In this sample, this clonotype turned up many times. This chain uses TRBV27 with TRBJ2-1; 8 nucleotides align to TRBD2. The germline CDR1 and CDR2 sequences are MNHEY and SMNVEV (reference sequence). The CDR3 covers 13 residues. With 3 bases clipped from V and 5 bases from J, the junction kept 0 bases outside the gene matches. CDR3 loop: CASSFGGDNEQFF. The CDR3 coding sequence is TGTGCCAGCAGTTTCGGGGGGGACAATGAGCAGTTCTTC.

This clonotype was seen at least ten times. A much larger clonotype is one base distant, so this may be a read error. The CDR3 nucleotides are TGTGCCAGCAGCCGGACCCGCACAGATACGCAGTATTTT. Its translation: CASSRTRTDTQYF. The chain couples TRBV27 to TRBJ2-3; D gene uncertain. Deletions cut 6 bases from V and 1 base from J, with 8 bases between. The CDR3 is 13 residues long. Germline V lookup: CDR1 MNHEY, CDR2 SMNVEV (reference sequence).

This clonotype has ten or more counts. CDR3 sequence reads: CSQAGPRTDTQYF. The CDR3 bases are TGCAGCCAGGCTGGACCCCGCACAGATACGCAGTATTTT. The rearrangement joins TRBV29-1 to TRBJ2-3; no definite D call. The V and J ends lost 8 bases and 1 base respectively, with 13 bases between them. Per the germline V gene, CDR1 is SQVTM and CDR2 is ANQGSEA. The CDR3 length is 13 residues.